These 32 T cell receptor beta chains were all obtained from the same sample, sequenced in a study of spatial heterogeneity in lung cancer. Time point meaning: sample taken at primary tumor resection. In each case, whole RNA from tumor, nontumor lung or frozen PBMC was sequenced unsorted. MiXCR, applied by TCRdb to the 5' RACE reads, yields one record per CDR3 protein. The table lists roughly 28,000 distinct CDR3 sequences, 7.5% to 10% of them singletons. The specimen comprised PBMCs, sampled at surgery. Every receptor here comes from a female donor with early-stage non-small cell lung cancer.

At least ten counts were recorded for this clonotype. The J gene is TRBJ1-5, the V gene TRBV10-3, with a tentative D call TRBD1 (5 bases). This CDR3 region has 16 residues. V was cut by 1 base and J by 0 bases, with 10 bases left in between. CDR1 ENHRY and CDR2 SYGVKD come from the germline V gene. CDR3 sequence reads: CAISEFDSISNQPQHF. The DNA for the CDR3 is TGTGCCATCAGTGAGTTCGACAGTATTAGCAATCAGCCCCAGCATTTT.

This clonotype has a count of ten or more. The rearrangement joins TRBV2 to TRBJ2-2; 7 bases are a match to TRBD1. V shed 7 bases, J shed 0 bases, and the junction held 5 bases outside the gene matches. Germline CDR1 reads SNHLY; CDR2 reads FYNNEI. This CDR3 has 15 amino acids. Here the CDR3 DNA reads TGTGCCAGCAATACGGGACAGCCGAACACCGGGGAGCTGTTTTTT. Translation gives CASNTGQPNTGELFF.

A few counts support this clonotype. The rearrangement uses TRBV7-9 and TRBJ2-1; D may correspond to TRBD1 or TRBD2 (5 bases each). The germline V and J ends were trimmed by 0 bases and 8 bases, with 17 bases remaining between them. CDR1 SEHNR and CDR2 FQNEAQ come from the germline V gene (reference sequence). CDR3 size: 16 residues. CDR3 amino acids: CASSLAVYEGRDEQFF. The DNA for the CDR3 is TGTGCCAGCAGCTTAGCGGTTTACGAGGGCAGGGATGAGCAGTTCTTC.

This clonotype has a count of ten or more. This chain uses TRBV6-2 or TRBV6-3 with TRBJ1-5; TRBD1 agrees at 8 bases. Germline V gene sequence: CDR1 MNHEY, CDR2 SVGEGT. V shed 7 bases and J 4 bases; nucleotides not matched to a gene: 9. The CDR3 sequence is 15 residues long. In DNA, the CDR3 is TGTGCCAGCACCCATAGAACAGGGGGTAATCAGCCCCAGCATTTT. This codes for CASTHRTGGNQPQHF.

There are many counts of this clonotype. The CDR3 sequence: CASSSPLNTEAFF. CDR3 nucleotide sequence: TGTGCCAGTAGCAGCCCCTTGAACACTGAAGCTTTCTTT. V and J are TRBV19 and TRBJ1-1; no firm D call. Trimming stripped 6 bases from V and 0 bases from J, with 8 bases between. Germline V gene lookup returns CDR1 LNHDA and CDR2 SQIVND (reference sequence). The CDR3 runs to 13 residues.

The rearrangement uses TRBV3-1 and TRBJ1-1, with a tentative D call TRBD1 (6 bases). The V gene's germline CDR1 is LGHDT and CDR2 YNNKEL (reference sequence). This CDR3 contains 15 residues. V shed 5 bases and J shed 4 bases, with 17 bases lying between them. CDR3 protein: CASSSGGGSVTEAFF. The CDR3 DNA reads TGTGCCAGCAGCTCCGGGGGGGGCTCGGTCACTGAAGCTTTCTTT. Full variable domain (remainder filled in from reference TRBV3-1 and TRBJ1-1): DTAVSQTPKYLVTQMGNDKSIKCEQNLGHDTMYWYKQDSKKFLKIMFSYNNKELIINETVPNRFSPKSPDKAHLNLHINSLELGDSAVYFCASSSGGGSVTEAFFGQGTRLTVV.

This clonotype was detected ten times or more. The chain links TRBV7-8 to TRBJ2-2, with D perhaps matching TRBD1 (7 bases). Germline loops: CDR1 SGHVS, CDR2 FQNEAQ. The V gene lost 3 bases and the J gene lost 4 bases, with 15 bases spanning the gap. CDR3 size: 16 residues. CDR3 sequence reads: CASSLEGQSGTGELFF. In nucleotides, the CDR3 is TGTGCCAGCAGCTTGGAGGGACAGTCGGGCACCGGGGAGCTGTTTTTT.

The table lists this clonotype with a few counts. One junction end does not reproduce the germline sequence, and a read error may be involved. V gene TRBV7-2 combines with J gene TRBJ2-1, with D unclear. Germline V gene lookup returns CDR1 SGHTA and CDR2 FQGNSA. The CDR3 has 13 residues. The CDR3 sequence is CASSSNEQRAEVF. CDR3 DNA sequence: TGTGCCAGCAGCTCGAATGAACAGCGAGCAGAGGTCTTC.

This clonotype has at least ten counts. The chain carries TRBV3-1 and TRBJ2-1, with TRBD2 matching over 8 bases. This CDR3 comprises 17 residues. With V trimmed by 1 base and J by 0 bases, 5 bases remained unmatched. Germline CDR1 is LGHDT and CDR2 is YNNKEL (reference sequence). The CDR3 sequence is CASSQVSSGFSYNEQFF. In DNA, the CDR3 is TGTGCCAGCAGCCAAGTTTCTAGCGGGTTCTCCTACAATGAGCAGTTCTTC.

This clonotype came up many times. The chain couples TRBV7-9 to TRBJ1-6; TRBD1 matches 9 bases. Germline CDR1 SEHNR, CDR2 FQNEAQ (reference sequence). J lost 3 bases, V lost 5 bases, and 5 bases had no gene match. This CDR3 spans 16 amino acids. Here the CDR3 reads CASSQGQGFYNSPLHF. In DNA form, the CDR3 reads TGTGCCAGCAGCCAGGGACAGGGATTCTATAATTCACCCCTCCACTTT.

This clonotype was recorded at least ten times. This chain links TRBV20-1 with TRBJ1-1; D not certain. This CDR3 region has 11 residues. Germline loops: CDR1 DFQATT, CDR2 SNEGSKA (reference sequence). The V and J ends lost 6 bases and 5 bases respectively, with 10 bases between them. CDR3 sequence: CSAFRATEAFF. The CDR3, as DNA: TGCAGTGCCTTTCGGGCTACTGAAGCTTTCTTT.

This clonotype has ten or more counts. This chain uses TRBV7-9 with TRBJ2-4; no firm D call. Germline lookup yields CDR1 SEHNR and CDR2 FQNEAQ (reference sequence). Trimming took 3 bases from V and 0 from J, leaving 12 bases between them. The CDR3 covers 16 residues. CDR3 region: CASSFGGVIAKNIQYF. DNA for the CDR3: TGTGCCAGCAGCTTCGGTGGCGTTATAGCCAAAAACATTCAGTACTTC.

This clonotype was found many times. The J gene is TRBJ2-2, the V gene TRBV9; 8 nucleotides match TRBD1. V lost 0 bases and J lost 6; bases outside the gene matches: 4. Germline V gene lookup returns CDR1 SGDLS and CDR2 YYNGEE. The CDR3 has 15 amino acids. Here the CDR3 DNA reads TGTGCCAGCAGCGTAGACCCAGGGGGCTCCGGGGAGCTGTTTTTT. As protein: CASSVDPGGSGELFF.

This sequence joins TRBV11-3 and TRBJ1-1, with TRBD1 matching 10 bases. This CDR3 region has 13 residues. CDR1 and CDR2 (germline): SGHNT, YENEEA. The ends lost 7 bases at V and 3 bases at J; junction bases unmatched: 2. The DNA of the CDR3 is TGTGCCAGCAAGGACAGGGGGGACACTGAAGCTTTCTTT. Its protein is CASKDRGDTEAFF.

V gene TRBV5-1 combines with J gene TRBJ2-4; D possibly corresponds to TRBD1 (6 bases). V was pared by 4 bases and J by 0 bases, with 14 bases between. The CDR3 sequence is 16 residues long. The germline V gene encodes CDR1 SGHRS and CDR2 YFSETQ. CDR3 DNA: TGCGCCAGCAGCCCGCCAGGACAGCTAGCCAAAAACATTCAGTACTTC. This sequence encodes CASSPPGQLAKNIQYF.

This clonotype was seen ten or more times. V and J are TRBV5-1 and TRBJ2-1; TRBD2 matches at 10 bases. The germline gives CDR1 SGHRS, CDR2 YFSETQ. Trimming cost V 2 bases and J 7 bases; bases outside gene matches: 9. This CDR3 spans 16 amino acids. The CDR3 nucleotides are TGCGCCAGCAGCTTTGGAGCGGGAGGGCCCTCGAATGAGCAGTTCTTC. Translation gives CASSFGAGGPSNEQFF.

V gene TRBV21-1 combines with J gene TRBJ2-3; the DNA was not used to check the table's D call, TRBD2. TRBV21-1 is a recognized pseudogene. The CDR3 is 18 residues long. The CDR3: CASSKAGGLAGDCDTQYF. The DNA of the CDR3 is TGTGCCAGCAGCAAAGCGGGGGGACTAGCGGGAGATTGTGATACGCAGTATTTT.

The chain employs TRBV18 and TRBJ1-1; tentatively, D is TRBD1 (6 bases). With 1 base removed from V and 5 bases from J, the gap between germline ends came to 11 bases. The CDR3 is 14 residues long. Germline lookup yields CDR1 KGHSH and CDR2 LQKENI. The chain's CDR3 is CASSPRQGRTEAFF. In nucleotides, the CDR3 is TGTGCCAGCTCACCACGGCAGGGGCGAACTGAAGCTTTCTTT. The full variable domain, with the rest looked up from reference TRBV18 and TRBJ1-1, is NAGVMQNPRHLVRRRGQEARLRCSPMKGHSHVYWYRQLPEEGLKFMVYLQKENIIDESGMPKERFSAEFPKEGPSILRIQQVVRGDSAAYFCASSPRQGRTEAFFGQGTRLTVV.

This clonotype has more than one count but fewer than ten. The chain is built from TRBV10-3 and TRBJ2-2, with D perhaps matching TRBD1 (5 bases). This CDR3 region has 14 residues. CDR1 and CDR2 (germline): ENHRY, SYGVKD. Between the trimmed V and J ends, which lost 8 bases and 4 bases, there was a span of 14 bases. CDR3 sequence (DNA): TGTGCCATCGGTGGGGCAGCCATCACCGGGGAGCTGTTTTTT. The encoded protein is CAIGGAAITGELFF.

This clonotype was seen only once. V and J are TRBV2 and TRBJ2-1; tentatively, D is TRBD2 (5 bases). This CDR3 region has 14 residues. The V end was cut by 1 base, the J end by 12 bases, with 16 bases between. Per the germline V gene, CDR1 is SNHLY and CDR2 is FYNNEI. This CDR3 is CASSEGRRASSQFF. CDR3 sequence (DNA): TGTGCCAGCAGTGAAGGGAGGCGGGCGTCGTCGCAGTTCTTC.

CDR3 amino acids: CATSRDGRRGGSYGTGELFF. In nucleotides, the CDR3 is TGTGCCACCAGCAGAGATGGGCGTAGGGGCGGGAGTTACGGGACCGGGGAGCTGTTTTTT. This chain links TRBV15 with TRBJ2-2; 7 bases fit TRBD2. This CDR3 has 20 residues. Trimming removed 0 bases from V and 5 bases from J; junction bases left unmatched: 18. CDR1 and CDR2 from the germline V gene are LNHNV and YYDKDF (reference sequence). Drawing the rest from reference TRBV15 and TRBJ2-2, the complete variable domain is DAMVIQNPRYQVTQFGKPVTLSCSQTLNHNVMYWYQQKSSQAPKLLFHYYDKDFNNEADTPDNFQSRRPNTSFCFLDIRSPGLGDTAMYLCATSRDGRRGGSYGTGELFFGEGSRLTVL.

This clonotype was counted many times. The V gene is TRBV6-4, the J gene TRBJ2-1; D uncertain. CDR1 MRHNA and CDR2 SNTAGT come from the germline V gene. With 5 bases removed from V and 4 bases from J, the gap between germline ends came to 15 bases. CDR3 size: 15 residues. The CDR3 is CASSREAAPYNEQFF. CDR3 DNA sequence: TGTGCCAGCAGTCGCGAGGCTGCCCCTTACAATGAGCAGTTCTTC.

This clonotype was observed at least ten times. This chain connects TRBV6-5 to TRBJ2-5; 8 bases fit TRBD2. V dropped 4 bases and J dropped 7; count of bases not matched to a gene: 17. CDR3 length: 17 residues. Germline CDR1 and CDR2: MNHEY and SVGAGI. CDR3 nucleotide sequence: TGTGCCAGCAGTTCTACCGGGACTAGAGGGGGGCAGCGGACCCAGTACTTC. Protein: CASSSTGTRGGQRTQYF.

This clonotype appeared many times. The chain combines TRBV20-1 with TRBJ2-5; 10 bases map to TRBD2. The CDR3 loop spans 15 amino acids. The V gene end was trimmed by 1 base and the J gene end by 6 bases; junction bases not matched to a gene: 8. Per germline, CDR1 DFQATT and CDR2 SNEGSKA (reference sequence). The CDR3 reads CSARVGAGGPKTQYF. The CDR3 region has the DNA TGCAGTGCTAGAGTTGGAGCGGGAGGGCCGAAGACCCAGTACTTC.

This clonotype occurred many times. The chain employs TRBV2 and TRBJ2-1; maybe TRBD1 (5 bases). The CDR3 spans 14 residues. V lost 5 bases and J 6 bases, leaving 14 bases between the germline ends. Looked up from germline, CDR1 is SNHLY and CDR2 is FYNNEI. CDR3 DNA sequence: TGTGCCAGCAGTCGGTCAGGGTTAGGCAATGAGCAGTTCTTC. Protein sequence: CASSRSGLGNEQFF.

This clonotype is termed medium-sized (0.01 to 0.1%). This sequence joins TRBV7-3 and TRBJ2-5, with D perhaps matching TRBD1 (5 bases). This CDR3 has 15 amino acids. Trimming stripped 5 bases from V and 1 base from J, with 14 bases between. Germline V gene sequence: CDR1 SGHTA, CDR2 FQGTGA. The CDR3 coding sequence is TGTGCCAGCAGCCTAGGCCAGGGCCCCCAAGAGACCCAGTACTTC. Translation: CASSLGQGPQETQYF. Looking up the rest from reference TRBV7-3 and TRBJ2-5 gives the full variable domain: GAGVSQTPSNKVTEKGKYVELRCDPISGHTALYWYRQSLGQGPEFLIYFQGTGAADDSGLPNDRFFAVRPEGSVSTLKIQRTERGDSAVYLCASSLGQGPQETQYFGPGTRLLVL.

This clonotype has at least ten counts. The chain combines TRBV23-1 with TRBJ2-7, with 9 bases fitting TRBD2. TRBV23-1 is identified as an open reading frame with a role that is uncertain. The junction had 3 bases not matched to a gene; V was cut back by 4 bases and J by 2 bases. This CDR3 spans 14 amino acids. The CDR3 coding sequence is TGCGCCAGCAGTCCTAGCGGGGCAACCTACGAGCAGTACTTC. Protein: CASSPSGATYEQYF.

The chain uses TRBV6-5 and TRBJ1-5; maybe TRBD1 (5 bases). The V end was cut by 5 bases, the J end by 4 bases, with 9 bases between. Per germline, CDR1 MNHEY and CDR2 SVGAGI. The CDR3 totals 13 residues. For the CDR3, the DNA is TGTGCCAGCAGTAAACAGGAGAATCAGCCCCAGCATTTT. It specifies CASSKQENQPQHF.

This clonotype is medium-sized within its sample. V and J are TRBV7-2 and TRBJ2-2; D is unresolved. The CDR3 is 16 residues long. Germline CDR1 and CDR2: SGHTA and FQGNSA. V lost 2 bases, J lost 4 bases, and 14 bases lay in between. DNA for the CDR3: TGTGCCAGCAGCTTAAATCTAGGACGGTTCACCGGGGAGCTGTTTTTT. This sequence encodes CASSLNLGRFTGELFF.

This clonotype has at least ten counts. The V and J genes are TRBV6-2 or TRBV6-3 and TRBJ2-1; 8 bases are a match to TRBD2. There are 13 residues in the CDR3. Germline V CDR1 and CDR2: MNHEY, SVGEGT. V dropped 2 bases and J dropped 11; count of bases not matched to a gene: 5. The CDR3 DNA reads TGTGCCAGCAGTTACACGGGAGGGCCCCAGCAGTTCTTC. Amino acid sequence: CASSYTGGPQQFF.

This clonotype was detected many times. This chain links TRBV6-6 with TRBJ2-1; TRBD2 aligns across 7 bases. The CDR3 totals 15 residues. The J segment lost 7 bases and the V segment lost 7 bases, leaving 13 bases of the junction unmatched. CDR1 and CDR2 from the germline V gene are MNHNY and SVGAGI (reference sequence). Written as DNA, the CDR3 is TGTGCCAGCAACGACGCCGGCGGGAGCGAGAATGAGCAGTTCTTC. Its protein product is CASNDAGGSENEQFF.

This clonotype was recorded a few times. The rearrangement uses TRBV5-4 and TRBJ1-1; D is unresolved. V lost 4 bases, J lost 11 bases, and 15 bases lay in between. The CDR3 is 12 amino acids. Germline assignment: CDR1 SGHNT and CDR2 YYREEE (reference sequence). CDR3 region: CASSGTMGAAFF. Here the CDR3 DNA reads TGTGCCAGCAGCGGCACCATGGGAGCCGCTTTCTTT.